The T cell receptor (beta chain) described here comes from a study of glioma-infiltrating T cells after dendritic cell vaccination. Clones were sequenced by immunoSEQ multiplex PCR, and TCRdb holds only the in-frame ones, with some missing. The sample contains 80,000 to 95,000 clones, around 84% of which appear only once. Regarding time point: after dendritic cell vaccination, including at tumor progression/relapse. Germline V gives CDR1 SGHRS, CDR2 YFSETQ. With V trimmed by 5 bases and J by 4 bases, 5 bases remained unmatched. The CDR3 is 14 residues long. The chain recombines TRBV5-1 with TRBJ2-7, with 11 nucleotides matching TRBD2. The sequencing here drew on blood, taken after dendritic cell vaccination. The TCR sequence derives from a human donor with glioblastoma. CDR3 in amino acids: CASRRTSGFYEQYF. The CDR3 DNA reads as TGCGCCAGCAGACGGACTAGCGGGTTTTACGAGCAGTACTTC.